The 18 T cell receptor beta chains given below trace back to one sample, sequenced in a study of cytomegalovirus exposure and HLA in healthy donors. In the PCR, 60 Vbeta and 13 Jbeta primers were used. Clones were read by immunoSEQ multiplex PCR, and TCRdb kept only the in-frame ones, dropping some. The sample lists more than 130,000 clones, under 80% occurring once. Source material: PBMCs. The origin of the receptors is a male donor in good health and CMV-seronegative.

J is TRBJ2-7 and V is TRBV13; a possible D gene is TRBD1 (6 bases). The CDR3 has 13 residues. Trimming pared 3 bases from V and 3 bases from J, leaving 9 bases between. The germline V gene has CDR1 PRHDT and CDR2 FYEKMQ (reference sequence). The CDR3 nucleotides are TGTGCCAGCAGCTTTAACAGGGACTACGAGCAGTACTTC. Amino acid sequence: CASSFNRDYEQYF.

The V call is TRBV15, the J call TRBJ2-4, with a possible D match to TRBD2 (7 bases). Germline CDR1 reads LNHNV; CDR2 reads YYDKDF (reference sequence). Trimming removed 5 bases at V and 4 bases at J, with 24 bases between. The CDR3 covers 18 residues. The CDR3 coding sequence is TGTGCCACCAGCCGGCCAAGGGGGGGAGACAGGAGTAAAAACATTCAGTACTTC. Residues: CATSRPRGGDRSKNIQYF.

The rearrangement uses TRBV19 and TRBJ1-2; TRBD1 matches at 11 bases. The ends lost 3 bases at V and 8 bases at J; junction bases unmatched: 11. This CDR3 is 16 amino acids long. CDR1 is LNHDA and CDR2 is SQIVND in the germline V gene (reference sequence). Here the CDR3 reads CASSITSGQGARGYTF. The CDR3 nucleotides are TGTGCCAGTAGTATTACCTCCGGACAGGGGGCGCGGGGCTACACCTTC.

The rearrangement uses TRBV4-2 and TRBJ2-7; 9 bases align to TRBD1. V dropped 6 bases and J dropped 4; count of bases not matched to a gene: 7. Per germline, CDR1 LGHNA and CDR2 YNFKEQ. The length of the CDR3 is 14 residues. Here the CDR3 reads CASSPGTGIYEQYF. The CDR3 bases are TGTGCCAGCAGTCCCGGGACAGGGATATACGAGCAGTACTTC.

This clone has only one observation. The chain links TRBV18 to TRBJ1-4; D gene uncertain. Germline lookup yields CDR1 KGHSH and CDR2 LQKENI. The CDR3 consists of 13 residues. V lost 4 bases and J 8 bases, leaving 11 bases between the germline ends. The DNA of the CDR3 is TGTGCCAGCTCACAGATCCGAGCGGAAAAACTGTTTTTT. Encoded protein: CASSQIRAEKLFF.

The chain carries TRBV6-5 and TRBJ1-5; the D gene is possibly TRBD1 (6 bases). V lost 0 bases and J 8 bases, leaving 11 bases between the germline ends. CDR3 size: 14 residues. Germline V gene data show CDR1 as MNHEY and CDR2 as SVGAGI. The CDR3: CASSYSDRTKPQHF. CDR3 bases: TGTGCCAGCAGTTACTCGGACAGAACAAAGCCCCAGCATTTT.

The CDR3 DNA sequence: TGTGCCAGCAAAAATAGCGGGAACACCGGGGAGCTGTTTTTT. Protein: CASKNSGNTGELFF. V is TRBV6-5 and J is TRBJ2-2; TRBD2 might be the D (6 bases). The length of the CDR3 is 14 residues. Germline V gene sequence: CDR1 MNHEY, CDR2 SVGAGI. Trimming stripped 7 bases from V and 1 base from J, with 10 bases between.

The chain recombines TRBV4-2 with TRBJ2-7; 10 bases map to TRBD2. CDR3 size: 15 residues. Germline CDR1 is LGHNA and CDR2 is YNFKEQ. V lost 4 bases and J lost 4; bases outside the gene matches: 7. CDR3 DNA sequence: TGTGCCAGCAGCCCTTCTATAGCGGGAGGTTACGAGCAGTACTTC. This gives the protein CASSPSIAGGYEQYF.

This sequence joins TRBV5-4 and TRBJ2-3, with D tentatively TRBD1 (5 bases). Germline loops: CDR1 SGHNT, CDR2 YYREEE (reference sequence). CDR3 length equals 14 residues. Trimming removed 2 bases from V and 2 bases from J, with 9 bases in between. CDR3 residues: CASSFGRVTDTQYF. The CDR3 DNA reads as TGTGCCAGCAGCTTCGGCAGGGTCACAGATACGCAGTATTTT.

The chain joins TRBV30 to TRBJ1-1, with 7 nucleotides matching TRBD1. The germline V gene encodes CDR1 GTSNPN and CDR2 SVGIG (reference sequence). The CDR3 extends over 15 amino acids. V was clipped by 5 bases and J by 4 bases; unmatched bases: 13. As DNA, the CDR3 is TGTGCCTGGCACCCAGGGGGAGTCGGGATCACTGAAGCTTTCTTT. Its translation is CAWHPGGVGITEAFF.

The V call is TRBV27, the J call TRBJ1-2; tentatively, D is TRBD1 (5 bases). V gave up 6 bases and J gave up 5 bases, with 19 bases separating them. The CDR3 totals 15 residues. Looked up from germline, CDR1 is MNHEY and CDR2 is SMNVEV (reference sequence). CDR3 loop: CASSPTVSPSYGYTF. CDR3 nucleotides: TGTGCCAGCAGCCCGACAGTATCCCCCTCGTATGGCTACACCTTC.

This chain joins TRBV6-5 and TRBJ1-6, with D perhaps TRBD1 (5 bases). There are 14 residues in the CDR3. Germline CDR1 and CDR2: MNHEY and SVGAGI. With 7 bases removed from V and 7 bases from J, the gap between germline ends came to 14 bases. The CDR3 coding sequence is TGTGCCAGCAATAGGGCGGGGGGGAATTCACCCCTCCACTTT. It encodes CASNRAGGNSPLHF.

This clone was picked up one time. The gene calls are TRBV6-4 and TRBJ1-1; the D is unclear. The CDR3 has 13 amino acids. CDR1 MRHNA and CDR2 SNTAGT come from the germline V gene. Trimming cost V 3 bases and J 4 bases, with 9 bases left between them. The CDR3 region is CASSELGGTEAFF. The CDR3 DNA sequence: TGTGCCAGCAGTGAACTTGGCGGCACTGAAGCTTTCTTT.

The V call is TRBV7-8, the J call TRBJ2-5; no firm D call. Trimming took off 7 bases at V and 5 bases at J, with 8 bases between the two ends. This CDR3 region has 11 residues. The germline V gene has CDR1 SGHVS and CDR2 FQNEAQ. Written as DNA, the CDR3 is TGTGCCAGCAACTTCGAGGAGACCCAGTACTTC. Translated, it gives CASNFEETQYF.

This clone was observed a handful of times. The rearrangement links TRBV7-8 to TRBJ1-2; tentatively, D is TRBD1 (5 bases). Trimming pared 5 bases from V and 3 bases from J, leaving 10 bases between. This CDR3 comprises 13 residues. CDR1 and CDR2 (germline): SGHVS, FQNEAQ. The CDR3 sequence: CASSRGVDYGYTF. CDR3 in DNA: TGTGCCAGCAGCCGGGGGGTCGACTATGGCTACACCTTC. Combining the CDR3 with reference TRBV7-8 and TRBJ1-2 gives the whole variable domain GAGVSQSPRYKVAKRGQDVALRCDPISGHVSLFWYQQALGQGPEFLTYFQNEAQLDKSGLPSDRFFAERPEGSVSTLKIQRTQQEDSAVYLCASSRGVDYGYTFGSGTRLTVV.

The V gene is TRBV10-3, the J gene TRBJ2-2, with D hard to call. The CDR3 spans 14 residues. V was trimmed by 3 bases and J by 0 bases, leaving 5 bases between them. Germline V gene data show CDR1 as ENHRY and CDR2 as SYGVKD. CDR3 loop: CAISELTNTGELFF. CDR3 in DNA: TGTGCCATCAGTGAATTAACGAACACCGGGGAGCTGTTTTTT.

The chain recombines TRBV2 with TRBJ2-7; 7 nucleotides line up with TRBD2. V lost 10 bases to trimming and J lost 4 bases; unmatched junction nucleotides: 13. The germline CDR1 and CDR2 sequences are SNHLY and FYNNEI. The CDR3 totals 14 residues. The CDR3 DNA reads as TGTGCCACCCCCCCGCCAAGCGGGACTTACGAGCAGTACTTC. It codes for CATPPPSGTYEQYF.

In this sample, this clone turned up a few times. One end of the junction is discordant with germline, which a read error may explain. The gene calls are TRBV4-1 and TRBJ2-7; 10 bases agree with TRBD2. The CDR3 consists of 16 residues. The germline gives CDR1 MGHRA, CDR2 YSYEKL. CDR3 sequence: CASSHRLAGASYEQHF. The CDR3 DNA sequence: TGCGCCAGCAGCCATCGCCTAGCGGGGGCCTCCTACGAGCAGCACTTC.